One and the same sample provided the 29 T cell receptor beta chains below, sequenced in a study of blood T cell repertoires in COVID-19. Sequencing was performed with immunoSEQ multiplex PCR; in TCRdb, only in-frame clones are kept and a portion is missing. The top ten clones hold roughly 3% of a sample with some 220,000 clones, about 80% of them seen once. Sequencing used peripheral blood. These receptors were taken from a woman in her twenties or thirties who had recovered from COVID-19.

J is TRBJ2-2 and V is TRBV5-4, with D tentatively TRBD2 (6 bases). Trimming took 3 bases from V and 4 from J, leaving 19 bases between them. This CDR3 has 17 amino acids. Germline-derived CDR1 and CDR2 are SGHNT and YYREEE (reference sequence). The CDR3 region has the DNA TGTGCCAGCAGCTCTCTTAAATTTCGGGGAGGCACCGGGGAGCTGTTTTTT. Encoded protein: CASSSLKFRGGTGELFF.

J is TRBJ1-4 and V is TRBV9; 9 bases map to TRBD1. The CDR3 has 16 residues. V shed 3 bases, J shed 1 base, and the junction held 4 bases outside the gene matches. Germline CDR1 reads SGDLS; CDR2 reads YYNGEE. The CDR3 region is CASSEGQGLTNEKLFF. CDR3 DNA: TGTGCCAGCAGCGAAGGACAGGGGCTAACTAATGAAAAACTGTTTTTT. The full variable domain, its missing parts supplied by reference TRBV9 and TRBJ1-4, is DSGVTQTPKHLITATGQRVTLRCSPRSGDLSVYWYQQSLDQGLQFLIQYYNGEERAKGNILERFSAQQFPDLHSELNLSSLELGDSALYFCASSEGQGLTNEKLFFGSGTQLSVL.

This clone was recorded at least ten times. The chain uses TRBV6-6 and TRBJ2-2; 12 nucleotides align to TRBD1. The CDR3 contains 16 residues. The V segment lost 6 bases and the J segment 7 bases; nucleotides outside the gene matches: 9. Germline V gene data show CDR1 as MNHNY and CDR2 as SVGAGI (reference sequence). Here the CDR3 DNA reads TGTGCCAGCAGAGACGGGACAGGGGGCTTCGACGGGGAGCTGTTTTTT. Translation gives CASRDGTGGFDGELFF.

Only one count was recorded for this clone. V is TRBV20-1 and J is TRBJ1-4; D uncertain. There are 11 residues in the CDR3. The V end was cut by 3 bases, the J end by 7 bases, with 6 bases between. In germline, CDR1 is DFQATT, CDR2 SNEGSKA (reference sequence). The CDR3 reads CSASPSEKLFF. The CDR3, as DNA: TGCAGTGCTAGTCCTAGTGAAAAACTGTTTTTT.

This chain joins TRBV10-3 and TRBJ2-5, with 9 bases lining up with TRBD1. CDR1 is ENHRY, CDR2 SYGVKD, per germline. V dropped 2 bases and J dropped 4; count of bases not matched to a gene: 8. This CDR3 has 16 amino acids. CDR3 in amino acids: CAISEGGQGGGETQYF. The CDR3 nucleotides are TGTGCCATCAGTGAGGGGGGACAGGGCGGGGGAGAGACCCAGTACTTC.

Concerning this clone itself: The same CDR3 can be traced to other DNA sequences in this sample. This chain uses TRBV19 with TRBJ2-7; D might be TRBD1 (5 bases). Germline values: CDR1 LNHDA, CDR2 SQIVND (reference sequence). The CDR3 covers 14 residues. V dropped 1 base and J dropped 1 base, with 8 bases sitting between them. The CDR3 DNA reads as TGTGCCAGTAGTATAGGGGGCGGATCCTACGAGCAGTACTTC. This gives the protein CASSIGGGSYEQYF.

The rearrangement joins TRBV5-5 to TRBJ2-5, with 9 positions matching TRBD1. CDR1 is SGHKS and CDR2 is YYEKEE in the germline V gene (reference sequence). The CDR3 is made up of 15 amino acids. J was trimmed by 5 bases and V by 4 bases; bases with no gene match: 9. CDR3 residues: CASSLMGQGEETQYF. The CDR3 bases are TGTGCCAGCAGCCTGATGGGACAGGGAGAGGAGACCCAGTACTTC.

This clone came up once. J is TRBJ2-1 and V is TRBV11-2, with 7 bases that match TRBD2. Per the germline V gene, CDR1 is SGHAT and CDR2 is FQNNGV. V lost 0 bases, J lost 4 bases, and 6 bases stayed unmatched. This CDR3 region has 16 residues. The CDR3 bases are TGTGCCAGCAGCTTAGATGGGCGGGAGTGGTACAATGAGCAGTTCTTC. Translated: CASSLDGREWYNEQFF.

In this sample, this clone turned up a few times. The chain recombines TRBV14 with TRBJ2-5; D is possibly TRBD1 (5 bases). The V gene's germline CDR1 is SGHDN and CDR2 FVKESK. The CDR3 has 12 residues. Deletions cut 8 bases from V and 7 bases from J, with 14 bases between. The CDR3: CASGHGQGTQYF. CDR3 in DNA: TGTGCCAGCGGACACGGCCAGGGGACCCAGTACTTC.

This chain uses TRBV7-2 with TRBJ1-1; perhaps TRBD1 as D (5 bases). This CDR3 contains 15 residues. Trimming shortened V by 1 base and J by 1 base, and 10 bases separated the two germline ends. From germline, CDR1 is SGHTA and CDR2 FQGNSA. Here the CDR3 reads CASSLDPGENTEAFF. CDR3 in DNA: TGTGCCAGCAGCTTAGACCCGGGGGAGAACACTGAAGCTTTCTTT.

The CDR3 nucleotides read TGTGCCAGCTCCAGTAGGGGGACTAGCGGGACCGATGAGCAGTTCTTC. Its translation: CASSSRGTSGTDEQFF. The chain is built from TRBV11-3 and TRBJ2-1, with 13 bases matching TRBD2. This CDR3 region has 16 residues. The germline CDR1 and CDR2 sequences are SGHNT and YENEEA. The V gene end was trimmed by 8 bases and the J gene end by 8 bases; junction bases not matched to a gene: 12.

A note on this clone: This could be a read error, since a much larger clone is one nucleotide away. The sample carries other DNA sequences with the same CDR3. CDR3 in amino acids: CASSPQETQYF. In DNA, the CDR3 is TGTGCCAGCAGTCCACAAGAGACCCAGTACTTC. This chain links TRBV28 with TRBJ2-5; unclear D gene. V gave up 5 bases and J gave up 2 bases, with 3 bases separating them. The CDR3 is 11 amino acids. Germline CDR1 MDHEN, CDR2 SYDVKM.

This clone has just a few counts. This sequence joins TRBV10-1 and TRBJ1-1, with a possible D match to TRBD1 (6 bases). Between the trimmed V and J ends, which lost 6 bases and 5 bases, there was a span of 13 bases. The CDR3 is 13 residues long. CDR1 is WNHNN, CDR2 SYGVQD, per germline (reference sequence). The CDR3 loop is CASSLQGTTEAFF. The CDR3 nucleotides are TGCGCCAGCAGCTTGCAGGGGACGACTGAAGCTTTCTTT.

This sequence joins TRBV6-5 and TRBJ2-2; tentative D call: TRBD1 (5 bases). This CDR3 is built from 15 residues. Germline CDR1 and CDR2: MNHEY and SVGAGI. Trimming stripped 1 base from V and 6 bases from J, with 12 bases between. The CDR3 DNA sequence: TGTGCCAGCAGTTACTGGGGCGCCTCCCCCGGGGAGCTGTTTTTT. Translating gives CASSYWGASPGELFF.

The chain is built from TRBV5-4 and TRBJ2-1; D is unclear. The CDR3 totals 16 residues. Germline CDR1 is SGHNT and CDR2 is YYREEE (reference sequence). Trimming stripped 0 bases from V and 0 bases from J, with 10 bases between. The CDR3 loop is CASSLGTGDSYNEQFF. The CDR3 DNA sequence: TGTGCCAGCAGCTTGGGTACGGGTGACTCCTACAATGAGCAGTTCTTC.

The chain links TRBV18 to TRBJ2-7; 8 bases are a match to TRBD1. Germline lookup yields CDR1 KGHSH and CDR2 LQKENI. J was trimmed by 1 base and V by 5 bases; bases with no gene match: 7. CDR3 size: 15 residues. The CDR3 region is CASSKGDRLSYEQYF. As DNA, the CDR3 is TGTGCCAGCTCAAAGGGGGACAGGCTTTCCTACGAGCAGTACTTC. The whole variable domain, filled in from reference TRBV18 and TRBJ2-7, reads NAGVMQNPRHLVRRRGQEARLRCSPMKGHSHVYWYRQLPEEGLKFMVYLQKENIIDESGMPKERFSAEFPKEGPSILRIQQVVRGDSAAYFCASSKGDRLSYEQYFGPGTRLTVT.

This chain connects TRBV4-2 to TRBJ1-5; D ambiguous. The V end was cut by 1 base, the J end by 2 bases, with 12 bases between. Per the germline V gene, CDR1 is LGHNA and CDR2 is YNFKEQ. CDR3 length equals 16 residues. CDR3 sequence reads: CASSQVWQSGNQPQHF. CDR3 DNA sequence: TGTGCCAGCAGCCAAGTATGGCAGTCCGGCAATCAGCCCCAGCATTTT.

This clone appeared once. The chain is built from TRBV10-1 and TRBJ2-2; D is uncertain. The germline V gene has CDR1 WNHNN and CDR2 SYGVQD (reference sequence). The length of the CDR3 is 17 residues. Trimming shortened V by 0 bases and J by 3 bases, and 14 bases separated the two germline ends. The chain's CDR3 is CASSESPTELDTGELFF. In DNA, the CDR3 is TGCGCCAGCAGTGAGTCCCCGACGGAGCTTGACACCGGGGAGCTGTTTTTT.

V is TRBV29-1 and J is TRBJ2-1, with 9 nucleotides matching TRBD2. CDR1 and CDR2 (germline): SQVTM, ANQGSEA. The CDR3 runs to 15 residues. V shed 1 base, J shed 9 bases, and the junction held 10 bases outside the gene matches. The CDR3 region is CSVEAGRLAAVEQFF. The CDR3 DNA is TGCAGCGTTGAAGCGGGGAGACTAGCGGCGGTTGAGCAGTTCTTC.

The genes are TRBV27 and TRBJ2-7; a weak D match, TRBD2 (5 bases). Trimming pared 2 bases from V and 5 bases from J, leaving 13 bases between. Germline V gene lookup returns CDR1 MNHEY and CDR2 SMNVEV (reference sequence). The CDR3 extends over 14 amino acids. The CDR3 DNA sequence: TGTGCCAGCAGTTTAGGGCCCCTCGGGAACGAGCAGTACTTC. This codes for CASSLGPLGNEQYF.

The V call is TRBV19, the J call TRBJ2-2; TRBD1 matches at 9 bases. This CDR3 comprises 15 residues. Germline V gene sequence: CDR1 LNHDA, CDR2 SQIVND (reference sequence). V shed 2 bases, J shed 6 bases, and the junction held 4 bases outside the gene matches. The CDR3, as DNA: TGTGCCAGTAGTATAAGACGACAGGGGGCCGGGGAGCTGTTTTTT. It yields the protein CASSIRRQGAGELFF.

The V gene is TRBV10-1, the J gene TRBJ2-7; D is perhaps TRBD2 (7 bases). The CDR3 is 13 residues long. With 6 bases removed from V and 2 bases from J, the gap between germline ends came to 11 bases. The germline V gene encodes CDR1 WNHNN and CDR2 SYGVQD (reference sequence). The CDR3 nucleotides are TGCGCCAGCAGCCGGCGGGGGCCCTACGAGCAGTACTTC. This gives the protein CASSRRGPYEQYF.

In this sample, this clone turned up many times. The chain employs TRBV7-9 and TRBJ1-2; 9 bases align to TRBD1. V lost 5 bases, J lost 2 bases, and 3 bases stayed unmatched. Germline CDR1 and CDR2: SEHNR and FQNEAQ (reference sequence). This CDR3 has 14 residues. The CDR3 nucleotides read TGTGCCAGCAGCGCCGGGACAGGGAACTATGGCTACACCTTC. This codes for CASSAGTGNYGYTF.

This chain links TRBV6-6 with TRBJ1-4; 7 bases map to TRBD1. V lost 5 bases and J lost 17; bases outside the gene matches: 8. Germline CDR1 and CDR2: MNHNY and SVGAGI (reference sequence). The CDR3 extends over 11 amino acids. Here the CDR3 DNA reads TGTGCCAGCAGTATAGGACAGGTGGAATTTTTT. It is translated as CASSIGQVEFF.

In regard to this clone: Different DNA sequences within this sample yield the same CDR3. V is TRBV9 and J is TRBJ2-1; no firm D call. V shed 4 bases and J shed 0 bases, with 5 bases lying between them. The CDR3 spans 13 residues. Germline V gives CDR1 SGDLS, CDR2 YYNGEE. This CDR3 is CASSPSSYNEQFF. CDR3 DNA sequence: TGTGCCAGCAGCCCGAGCTCCTACAATGAGCAGTTCTTC.

The genes are TRBV5-1 and TRBJ1-1; D call uncertain. There are 13 residues in the CDR3. Germline loops: CDR1 SGHRS, CDR2 YFSETQ. V was cut by 4 bases and J by 0 bases, with 7 bases left in between. The CDR3 DNA is TGCGCCAGCAGCCGAACACTGAACACTGAAGCTTTCTTT. Encoded protein: CASSRTLNTEAFF.

The chain recombines TRBV6-5 with TRBJ1-2, with no clear D. This CDR3 is built from 12 residues. Looked up from germline, CDR1 is MNHEY and CDR2 is SVGAGI. The ends were cut back, 6 bases at V and 2 bases at J, with 7 bases in the middle. CDR3 bases: TGTGCCAGCAGAGAGATGAACTATGGCTACACCTTC. Translated, it gives CASREMNYGYTF.

This chain joins TRBV5-1 and TRBJ1-1; D gene ambiguous. Germline values: CDR1 SGHRS, CDR2 YFSETQ. V lost 2 bases, J lost 1 base, and 9 bases lay in between. This CDR3 contains 14 residues. This chain's CDR3 is CASSFWSGNTEAFF. In nucleotides, the CDR3 is TGCGCCAGCAGCTTTTGGTCAGGGAACACTGAAGCTTTCTTT.

The chain couples TRBV6-5 to TRBJ1-4; no definite D call. Trimming took 6 bases from V and 7 from J, leaving 12 bases between them. The CDR3 runs to 13 residues. Per the germline V gene, CDR1 is MNHEY and CDR2 is SVGAGI. CDR3 protein: CASSPTRVEKLFF. CDR3 in DNA: TGTGCCAGCAGCCCCACCCGGGTTGAAAAACTGTTTTTT.